This T cell receptor beta chain is from a study of identical twins. Study-level results: Conclusions were drawn cross-sectionally by statistical analysis, without following the same donors.

MiXCR, applied by TCRdb to the 5' RACE reads, yields one record per CDR3 protein. The table includes roughly 690,000 distinct CDR3 sequences, 21% detected once. This CDR3 spans 18 amino acids. Trimming shortened V by 6 bases and J by 0 bases, and 22 bases separated the two germline ends. Germline V lookup: CDR1 MNHEY, CDR2 SMNVEV (reference sequence). This clonotype was seen many times. What it recognizes is unknown. This sample was also put to use in a study of T cells expressing NK-cell markers.

This receptor was identified in a woman aged 18 to 35 in good health. The sequenced sample was PBMCs. The V gene is TRBV27, the J gene TRBJ2-3; D is unclear. CDR3 DNA: TGTGCCAGCAGCACCCCGTCCCGGACCCCGCTAAGCACAGATACGCAGTATTTT. This translates into CASSTPSRTPLSTDTQYF.